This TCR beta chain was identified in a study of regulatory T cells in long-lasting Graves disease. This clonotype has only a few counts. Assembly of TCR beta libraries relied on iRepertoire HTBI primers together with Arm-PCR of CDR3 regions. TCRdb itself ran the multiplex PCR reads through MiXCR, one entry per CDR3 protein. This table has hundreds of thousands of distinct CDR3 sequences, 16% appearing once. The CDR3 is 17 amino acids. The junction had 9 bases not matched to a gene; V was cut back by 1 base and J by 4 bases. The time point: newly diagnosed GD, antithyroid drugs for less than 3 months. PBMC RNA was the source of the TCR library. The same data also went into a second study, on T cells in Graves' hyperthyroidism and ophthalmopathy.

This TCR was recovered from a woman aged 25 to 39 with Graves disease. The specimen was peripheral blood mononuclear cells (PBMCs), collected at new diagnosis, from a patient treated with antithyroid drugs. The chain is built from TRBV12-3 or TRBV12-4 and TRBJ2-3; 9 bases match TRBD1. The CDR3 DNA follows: TGTGCCAGCAGTTTAGGCTCCGGGACAGGGTCGGCAGATACGCAGTATTTT. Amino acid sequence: CASSLGSGTGSADTQYF.